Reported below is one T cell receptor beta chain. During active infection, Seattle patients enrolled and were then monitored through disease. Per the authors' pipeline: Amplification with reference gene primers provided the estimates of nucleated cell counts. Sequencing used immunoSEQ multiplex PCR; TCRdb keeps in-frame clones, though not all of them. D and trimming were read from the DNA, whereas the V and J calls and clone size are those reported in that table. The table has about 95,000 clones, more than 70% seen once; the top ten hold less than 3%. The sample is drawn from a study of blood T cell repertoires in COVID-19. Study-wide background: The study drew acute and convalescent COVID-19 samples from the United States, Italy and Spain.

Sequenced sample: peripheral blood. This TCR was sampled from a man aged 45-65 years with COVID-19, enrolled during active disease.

Here the CDR3 reads CASSPSQGWQPQHF. In nucleotides, the CDR3 is TGTGCCAGCTCACCCAGTCAGGGATGGCAGCCCCAGCATTTT. The chain couples TRBV18 to TRBJ1-5, with D possibly matching TRBD1 (5 bases). The CDR3 length is 14 residues. Germline loops: CDR1 KGHSH, CDR2 LQKENI. The ends were cut back, 3 bases at V and 7 bases at J, with 13 bases in the middle.